The 22 T cell receptor beta chains listed next were all sequenced from one sample in a study of post-analysis software for immune sequencing data. Presence of unique molecular identifiers characterized the TCR beta cDNA libraries. TCRdb itself ran the PCR reads through MiXCR, one entry per CDR3 protein. This sample has a few hundred thousand distinct CDR3 sequences, with 30% to 45% found just once. Study results and limitations: Comparison of patients with controls showed 4 to 6 TRBV segments more frequent in patients, TRBV5-6, TRBV5-1 and TRBV20-1 among them.

Which antigens these TCRs recognize remains unknown. Input material: blood. The receptors originated from a girl aged 10 to 17 with multiple sclerosis.

This clonotype was seen at least ten times. V usage is TRBV5-1 and J usage is TRBJ1-2, with no clear D. Germline-derived CDR1 and CDR2 are SGHRS and YFSETQ. The CDR3 is 13 amino acids. V gave up 4 bases and J gave up 2 bases, with 9 bases separating them. The CDR3 DNA reads TGCGCCAGCAGCCACGGGGTCAACTATGGCTACACCTTC. Its protein product is CASSHGVNYGYTF.

This chain links TRBV27 with TRBJ1-2, with 7 bases that match TRBD1. The germline V gene has CDR1 MNHEY and CDR2 SMNVEV (reference sequence). The CDR3 length is 13 residues. The V segment lost 3 bases and the J segment 8 bases; nucleotides outside the gene matches: 6. Here the CDR3 DNA reads TGTGCCAGCAGTTTTAAAGGGGGCGGCGGCTACACCTTC. It yields the protein CASSFKGGGGYTF.

Ten or more counts support this clonotype. The chain has TRBV7-2 and TRBJ1-1; TRBD1 matches at 7 bases. V trimming: 6 bases; J trimming: 0 bases; junction bases outside the gene matches: 7. CDR3 length equals 15 residues. The germline CDR1 and CDR2 sequences are SGHTA and FQGNSA. This chain's CDR3 is CASSRDSIMNTEAFF. Here the CDR3 DNA reads TGTGCCAGCAGTCGGGACAGTATCATGAACACTGAAGCTTTCTTT.

This clonotype was observed many times. CDR3 sequence (DNA): TGCAGTGCTAAATACGGGACCTACAATGAGCAGTTCTTC. Translated, it gives CSAKYGTYNEQFF. V usage is TRBV20-1 and J usage is TRBJ2-1; possibly TRBD2 for D (5 bases). Trimming took off 4 bases at V and 2 bases at J, with 9 bases between the two ends. Germline CDR1 is DFQATT and CDR2 is SNEGSKA (reference sequence). This CDR3 is 13 amino acids long.

This clonotype was detected a few times. The chain employs TRBV15 and TRBJ2-3; D is uncertain. The V and J ends lost 3 bases and 3 bases respectively, with 10 bases between them. This CDR3 has 14 residues. The germline V gene encodes CDR1 LNHNV and CDR2 YYDKDF (reference sequence). CDR3 in amino acids: CATSSSPLTDTQYF. CDR3 coding DNA: TGTGCCACCAGCAGTTCTCCTCTGACAGATACGCAGTATTTT.

This clonotype came up once. The chain carries TRBV7-6 and TRBJ2-1; 7 nucleotides match TRBD2. J gave up 7 bases and V 4 bases, and 7 bases lay outside the gene matches. The CDR3 extends over 14 amino acids. Germline loops: CDR1 SGHVS, CDR2 FNYEAQ. The chain's CDR3 is CASSSSGGWNEQFF. CDR3 nucleotides: TGTGCCAGCAGCTCGTCCGGGGGGTGGAATGAGCAGTTCTTC.

Note on this clonotype: A read error may be the cause here, since a much bigger clone is one base away. V gene TRBV6-1 combines with J gene TRBJ2-1; D not certain. Germline V gene lookup returns CDR1 MNHNS and CDR2 SASEGT. The V end lost 2 bases, the J end lost 0 bases, and 11 bases lay between the germline ends. This CDR3 is 16 amino acids long. The CDR3 region has the DNA TGTGCCAGCAGTGAATTGGTCCGGAGCTCCTACAATGAGCAGTTCTTC. This codes for CASSELVRSSYNEQFF.

This clonotype was detected many times. The rearrangement uses TRBV4-2 and TRBJ1-5; D gene uncertain. CDR3 length equals 15 residues. CDR1 is LGHNA and CDR2 is YNFKEQ in the germline V gene. V gave up 6 bases and J gave up 4 bases, with 16 bases separating them. CDR3 in amino acids: CASSQSPGSNQPQHF. CDR3 coding DNA: TGTGCCAGCAGTCAAAGCCCAGGTAGTAATCAGCCCCAGCATTTT.

The sample holds many counts of this clonotype. The rearrangement uses TRBV3-1 and TRBJ2-3; TRBD1 matches 7 bases. This CDR3 has 14 amino acids. Per germline, CDR1 LGHDT and CDR2 YNNKEL (reference sequence). V trimming: 4 bases; J trimming: 3 bases; junction bases outside the gene matches: 4. The CDR3 is CASSRQGVTDTQYF. CDR3 DNA: TGTGCCAGCAGCCGGCAGGGGGTTACAGATACGCAGTATTTT.

The chain links TRBV29-1 to TRBJ1-2; no clear D. The CDR3 totals 11 residues. Looked up from germline, CDR1 is SQVTM and CDR2 is ANQGSEA. Trimming stripped 3 bases from V and 3 bases from J, with 5 bases between. CDR3 loop: CSVDGDYGYTF. Written as DNA, the CDR3 is TGCAGCGTTGACGGCGACTATGGCTACACCTTC.

The chain couples TRBV4-1 to TRBJ2-1; possible D gene TRBD2, 6 bases. Per the germline V gene, CDR1 is MGHRA and CDR2 is YSYEKL. V was cut by 6 bases and J by 9 bases, with 27 bases left in between. The CDR3 runs 17 residues. CDR3 DNA sequence: TGCGCCAGCAGTGGGATCCCCGGAGGGAATACACGGGGTGAGCAGTTCTTC. This sequence encodes CASSGIPGGNTRGEQFF.

The chain links TRBV5-1 to TRBJ2-5; 8 bases match TRBD2. Germline lookup yields CDR1 SGHRS and CDR2 YFSETQ. The CDR3 totals 14 residues. The V gene end was trimmed by 9 bases and the J gene end by 3 bases; junction bases not matched to a gene: 10. The CDR3 loop is CATSKLAEKETQYF. In nucleotides, the CDR3 is TGCGCCACGTCGAAACTAGCGGAAAAAGAGACCCAGTACTTC. The variable domain in full, completed from reference TRBV5-1 and TRBJ2-5, reads KAGVTQTPRYLIKTRGQQVTLSCSPISGHRSVSWYQQTPGQGLQFLFEYFSETQRNKGNFPGRFSGRQFSNSRSEMNVSTLELGDSALYLCATSKLAEKETQYFGPGTRLLVL.

This clonotype has a handful of counts. The V and J genes are TRBV6-5 and TRBJ1-1; D is perhaps TRBD1 (6 bases). There are 14 residues in the CDR3. Germline CDR1 is MNHEY and CDR2 is SVGAGI. The V end lost 2 bases, the J end lost 3 bases, and 10 bases lay between the germline ends. The chain's CDR3 is CASSYGGLDTEAFF. The CDR3 region has the DNA TGTGCCAGCAGTTACGGGGGGCTAGACACTGAAGCTTTCTTT.

This clonotype was found many times. This chain uses TRBV12-3 or TRBV12-4 with TRBJ2-1, with 8 nucleotides matching TRBD2. V dropped 6 bases and J dropped 4; count of bases not matched to a gene: 11. This CDR3 spans 16 amino acids. CDR3 nucleotide sequence: TGTGCCAGCAGAGGAGAGGGCGGGAGGTCTTACAATGAGCAGTTCTTC. This sequence encodes CASRGEGGRSYNEQFF.

This clonotype was observed at least ten times. The rearrangement links TRBV9 to TRBJ1-5; 8 bases agree with TRBD1. The V and J ends lost 3 bases and 2 bases, in that order; junction bases with no gene match: 1. The CDR3 is 14 residues long. Germline V gene sequence: CDR1 SGDLS, CDR2 YYNGEE. The CDR3 DNA reads TGTGCCAGCAGCGGGGGACAGGGCAATCAGCCCCAGCATTTT. As protein: CASSGGQGNQPQHF.

The chain links TRBV11-2 to TRBJ2-1, with D hard to call. V gave up 4 bases and J gave up 1 base, with 14 bases separating them. Germline lookup yields CDR1 SGHAT and CDR2 FQNNGV. The CDR3 runs 16 residues. The CDR3 region is CASSYPTFTSYNEQFF. In DNA, the CDR3 is TGTGCCAGCAGCTACCCGACTTTTACTTCCTACAATGAGCAGTTCTTC. Filled out from reference TRBV11-2 and TRBJ2-1, the complete variable domain reads EAGVAQSPRYKIIEKRQSVAFWCNPISGHATLYWYQQILGQGPKLLIQFQNNGVVDDSQLPKDRFSAERLKGVDSTLKIQPAKLEDSAVYLCASSYPTFTSYNEQFFGPGTRLTVL.

The CDR3 region is CAWMRPSSYNEQYF. The CDR3, as DNA: TGTGCCTGGATGAGACCTTCCTCCTACAATGAGCAGTACTTC. V is TRBV30 and J is TRBJ2-1; D gene unclear. TRBJ2-7 matches the DNA end more closely, so the J call is doubtful. The CDR3 runs 14 residues. The germline V gene encodes CDR1 GTSNPN and CDR2 SVGIG (reference sequence).

This rearrangement joins TRBV7-2 to TRBJ2-7; 10 bases line up with TRBD2. In germline, CDR1 is SGHTA, CDR2 FQGNSA. V trimming: 2 bases; J trimming: 5 bases; junction bases outside the gene matches: 6. The CDR3 extends over 15 amino acids. The CDR3 loop reads CASSLSSGSFDEQYF. The CDR3 DNA follows: TGTGCCAGCAGCTTATCTAGCGGGAGTTTTGACGAGCAGTACTTC.

For this clonotype: A much larger clone is a single base away; this may be a read error. V gene TRBV6-6 combines with J gene TRBJ2-3, with TRBD2 matching 11 bases. From germline, CDR1 is MNHNY and CDR2 SVGAGI (reference sequence). With V trimmed by 2 bases and J by 6 bases, 4 bases remained unmatched. CDR3 length equals 15 residues. The CDR3, as DNA: TGTGCCAGCAGTTACGTAGCGGGAGGGCTGGATACGCAGTATTTT. Encoded protein: CASSYVAGGLDTQYF.

To note about this clonotype: A read error may be the cause here, since a much bigger clone is one base away. The chain uses TRBV3-1 and TRBJ2-7; TRBD2 matches 10 bases. With 1 base clipped from V and 7 bases from J, the junction kept 1 base outside the gene matches. The CDR3 has 13 residues. Germline-derived CDR1 and CDR2 are LGHDT and YNNKEL (reference sequence). The DNA for the CDR3 is TGTGCCAGCAGCCAAGGACTAGCGGGTGAGCAGTACTTC. This sequence encodes CASSQGLAGEQYF.

The table lists this clonotype with many counts. The V gene is TRBV4-2, the J gene TRBJ2-5; 7 nucleotides line up with TRBD2. The CDR3 length is 16 residues. Germline trimming cut 0 bases from V and 4 bases from J; bases unmatched to any gene: 8. Germline V gives CDR1 LGHNA, CDR2 YNFKEQ. CDR3 sequence reads: CASSQDRAGEGETQYF. Here the CDR3 DNA reads TGTGCCAGCAGCCAAGATAGGGCGGGAGAGGGAGAGACCCAGTACTTC.

The J gene is TRBJ1-6, the V gene TRBV20-1; weak D call: TRBD1 (5 bases). The CDR3 has 14 residues. With 3 bases removed from V and 8 bases from J, the gap between germline ends came to 14 bases. The germline V gene has CDR1 DFQATT and CDR2 SNEGSKA (reference sequence). The CDR3 here is CSARGDRDHSPLHF. The CDR3 coding sequence is TGCAGTGCTAGGGGGGATAGGGACCATTCACCCCTCCACTTT.